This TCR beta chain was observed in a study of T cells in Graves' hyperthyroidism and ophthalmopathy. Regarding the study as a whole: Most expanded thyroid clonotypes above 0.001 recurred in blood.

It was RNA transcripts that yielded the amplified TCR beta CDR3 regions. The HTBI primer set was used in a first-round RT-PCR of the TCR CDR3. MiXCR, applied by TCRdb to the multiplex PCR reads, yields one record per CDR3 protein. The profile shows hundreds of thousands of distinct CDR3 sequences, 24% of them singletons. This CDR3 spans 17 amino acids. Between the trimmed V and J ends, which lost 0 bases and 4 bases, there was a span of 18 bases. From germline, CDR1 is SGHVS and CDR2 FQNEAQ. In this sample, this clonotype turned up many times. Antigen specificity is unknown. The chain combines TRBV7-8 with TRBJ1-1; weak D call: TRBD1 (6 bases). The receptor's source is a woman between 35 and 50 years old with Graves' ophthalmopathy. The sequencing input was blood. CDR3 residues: CASSLARRGAASTEAFF. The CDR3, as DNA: TGTGCCAGCAGCTTAGCGAGGAGGGGGGCGGCGAGCACTGAAGCTTTCTTT.